The sequence of this T cell receptor beta chain was determined in a study of cytomegalovirus exposure and HLA in healthy donors. This clone was recorded once. Looked up from germline, CDR1 is SGDLS and CDR2 is YYNGEE. V was pared by 0 bases and J by 0 bases, with 6 bases between. The CDR3 extends over 14 amino acids. Amplification used 60 Vbeta primers and 13 Jbeta primers. TCRdb keeps only in-frame clones here, not all; method: immunoSEQ multiplex PCR. Counted here are 90,000 to 120,000 clones, about 70% occurring once; the ten biggest clones make up around 4.8%. The chain joins TRBV9 to TRBJ1-2; no clear D. The sequencing input was PBMCs. The source is a woman younger than 35 in good health and CMV-seropositive. In DNA, the CDR3 is TGTGCCAGCAGCGTAGGGGGAGCTAACTATGGCTACACCTTC. It yields the protein CASSVGGANYGYTF.